One TCR beta chain is described in this entry. These data originate in a study of technical replicates of blood from a few donors. Libraries were prepared by immunoSEQ multiplex PCR; TCRdb keeps only in-frame clonotypes and omits some of them. The profile shows 85,000 to 100,000 clones, about 96% of them singletons. Germline V lookup: CDR1 MNHEY, CDR2 SMNVEV (reference sequence). The V and J ends lost 6 bases and 10 bases, in that order; junction bases with no gene match: 7. The CDR3 totals 12 residues. This chain links TRBV27 with TRBJ2-5, with TRBD1 identical over 8 bases. Specimen: T cells isolated from PBMCs. The sequence was collected from a human donor in good health. CDR3 in DNA: TGTGCCAGCAGCGGACAGGGCGGAGGCCAGTACTTC. Residues: CASSGQGGGQYF.